This TCR beta chain derives from a study of cytomegalovirus exposure and HLA in healthy donors. About this clone: The antigen remains unidentified.

The PCR made use of 60 Vbeta and 13 Jbeta primers. This table comes from immunoSEQ multiplex PCR, and its TCRdb copy is limited to in-frame clones, with some not included. Counted here are approximately 210,000 clones, roughly 80% occurring once; the ten biggest clones make up 2% to 2.5%. Looked up from germline, CDR1 is MNHEY and CDR2 is SMNVEV (reference sequence). The V gene lost 5 bases and the J gene lost 1 base, with 14 bases spanning the gap. CDR3 length: 15 amino acids. General study results and limits: Follow-up analysis later connected one missense variant in DCLRE1C with trimming of TCR beta V- and J-genes.

Sequencing input: PBMCs. The V and J genes are TRBV27 and TRBJ1-1; D perhaps matches TRBD1 (6 bases). The receptor was isolated from a young woman in good health and CMV-seropositive. The CDR3 loop reads CASSITGKRNTEAFF. For the CDR3, the DNA is TGTGCCAGCAGTATAACAGGGAAGCGGAACACTGAAGCTTTCTTT.